This T cell receptor beta chain comes out of a study of early T cells in non-severe SARS-CoV-2 infection listed by TCRdb under 2021. About the full investigation: Because TCR sequencing relied on bulk RNA taken from unsorted whole blood, pairing of alpha and beta chains was not possible.

The study at large found these results: VDJdb matching was skewed toward anti-spike CD8 responses, so virus-specific expansions were likely underestimated and private and CD4 specificities were missed.

A case-control design nested within a healthcare worker cohort in London, UK, was used, with weekly nasopharyngeal swab PCR tests and blood sampling performed. Between 23 and 31 March 2020, the week of the UK lockdown, healthcare workers were enrolled and then followed up weekly for as long as 16 weeks. This clonotype was detected ten times or more. The antigen it binds to is not known. No much larger clone exists at a distance of one base, and base qualities are not known. The method behind the library was 5' RACE. For sequencing, a NextSeq 500 was employed. The TCR library protocol attached unique molecular identifiers to individual cDNA molecules to correct for sequencing error and PCR bias. Both TCR alpha and beta chains were sequenced, and tight co-correlation was observed between alpha and beta sequence abundances in each sample. The authors processed their data as follows. Decombinator V4 was used to annotate the V gene, J gene and CDR3 of the TCR sequences. TCRs were defined as expanded if a significant change between any two time points was detected under a Poisson model with p below 0.0001. TCR abundances were normalised to the total number of TCRs sequenced per sample and were expressed as counts per million. VDJdb, accessed 1 November 2021, was searched for CMV, EBV and SARS-CoV-2 annotated TCRs, with TCRs annotated for multiple antigens excluded. TCRdb took the public reads, trimmed them with fastp at Q25, ran MiXCR for clone calling and kept in-frame beta chains. Rows are combined by CDR3 protein, so each entry shows the most common genes and DNA. The V and J calls, along with clone size, are taken from TCRdb and not from the paper's own processing. The sample table records about 26,000 distinct CDR3 sequences; 5.1% of these occur just once. More than 3.5% of the sample is held by the ten biggest clonotypes.

This TCR derives from an adult who was a healthcare worker with PCR-confirmed SARS-CoV-2 infection or an uninfected control (not recorded which). What was sequenced was whole blood.

The CDR3 corresponds to CASSSATRREQFF. The sequenced DNA: TGTGCCAGCAGCTCCGCTACCCGGCGGGAGCAGTTCTTC. The chain joins TRBV7-6 to TRBJ2-1, with the D segment identity uncertain. Its CDR3 holds 13 amino acids, cysteine through phenylalanine. CDR3 DNA is the only sequence kept; it has 39 bases, read in frame from the first base. The trim is 4 bases for V and 10 bases for J, with a gap of 14 bases between the germline ends. Per the germline V gene, SGHVS is the CDR1 and FNYEAQ is the CDR2.